This paragraph covers one T cell receptor beta chain sequence. TCRdb's table, derived via immunoSEQ multiplex PCR, lists solely in-frame clones and lacks some. The sample yields about 350,000 clones, roughly 84% seen once. The data are from a study of Ad26.COV2.S vaccination and SARS-CoV-2 variants. Background on the study: Participants got Ad26.COV2.S intramuscularly, once or twice 56 days apart.

This sample's treatment: some 20 received Ad26.COV2.S at low or high dose, single or two shots; roughly five received placebo; per-sample allocation not given. Material that was analyzed had been drawn on day 63 after the first vaccine or placebo injection. What was given as vaccine was an Ad26 vector encoding Wuhan-strain SARS-CoV-2 spike. Sample: peripheral blood, taken in a trial of Ad26.COV2.S vaccine versus placebo. This receptor was identified in a person between 18 and 65 years old who received the Ad26.COV2.S COVID-19 vaccine or a placebo.

In DNA, the CDR3 is TGTGCCAGCAGTTCTAACCAGGGGGCGATAAACGAGCAGTACTTC. Amino acids: CASSSNQGAINEQYF. J is TRBJ2-7 and V is TRBV6-2 or TRBV6-3, with 8 bases lining up with TRBD1. With 4 bases clipped from V and 5 bases from J, the junction kept 10 bases outside the gene matches. The germline V gene encodes CDR1 MNHEY and CDR2 SVGEGT. The CDR3 is 15 residues long.